A single sample gave rise to the 4 T cell receptor beta chains below, sequenced in a study of blood T cells in healthy people across ages. A second about 6 to 12 cycle PCR used barcoded and J-beta primers. Each CDR3 protein is one row after TCRdb ran MiXCR on the 5' RACE reads. The data hold 750,000 or so distinct CDR3 sequences, with 20% to 25% observed a single time. These data were likewise used in another study, on T cells of mothers and their children.

Source material: blood. These TCRs come from a boy aged 5 to 17 in good health.

The V and J genes are TRBV7-8 and TRBJ2-5, with D maybe TRBD2 (6 bases). Trimming pared 3 bases from V and 3 bases from J, leaving 14 bases between. CDR3 size: 15 residues. Looked up from germline, CDR1 is SGHVS and CDR2 is FQNEAQ. The CDR3 region has the DNA TGTGCCAGCAGCTTGCGAATGGGACTGGAAGAGACCCAGTACTTC. Protein product: CASSLRMGLEETQYF.

The J gene is TRBJ1-4, the V gene TRBV15; 9 nucleotides match TRBD1. CDR3 size: 16 residues. The V gene end was trimmed by 1 base and the J gene end by 8 bases; junction bases not matched to a gene: 8. Germline assignment: CDR1 LNHNV and CDR2 YYDKDF (reference sequence). CDR3 DNA sequence: TGTGCCACCAGCAGAGGCGACAGGGGGGCTTTGGAAAAACTGTTTTTT. Its protein product is CATSRGDRGALEKLFF.

There are a few counts of this clonotype. This sequence joins TRBV12-3 or TRBV12-4 and TRBJ2-5; D is possibly TRBD2 (5 bases). The DNA end lines up better with TRBJ2-1; the J call may be wrong. This CDR3 is built from 11 residues. The CDR3 reads CASSPTREQFF. CDR3 bases: TGTGCCAGTAGTCCAACTAGGGAGCAGTTCTTC.

This clonotype was counted once. The rearrangement links TRBV6-5 to TRBJ2-1, with D possibly being TRBD2 (5 bases). Trimming stripped 7 bases from V and 0 bases from J, with 10 bases between. Germline V CDR1 and CDR2: MNHEY, SVGAGI. The CDR3 runs to 14 residues. Here the CDR3 DNA reads TGTGCCAGCACCAAGAGGGACTCCTACAATGAGCAGTTCTTC. It yields the protein CASTKRDSYNEQFF.